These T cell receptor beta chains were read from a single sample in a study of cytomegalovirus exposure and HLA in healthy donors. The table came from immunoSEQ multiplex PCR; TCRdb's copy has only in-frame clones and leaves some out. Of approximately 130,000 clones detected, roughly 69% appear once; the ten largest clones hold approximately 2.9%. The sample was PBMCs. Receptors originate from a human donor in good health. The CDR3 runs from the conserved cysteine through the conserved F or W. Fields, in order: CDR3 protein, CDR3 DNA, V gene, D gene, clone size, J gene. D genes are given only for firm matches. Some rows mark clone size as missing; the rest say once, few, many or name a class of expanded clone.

CDR3aa: CASSPSGTVNTGELFF; CDR3nt: TGTGCCAGCTCACCGTCCGGGACAGTGAACACCGGGGAGCTGTTTTTT; v_gene: TRBV18; d_gene: TRBD1; abundance: .; j_gene: TRBJ2-2
CDR3aa: CASSFTREKTVEAFF; CDR3nt: TGTGCCAGCAGTTTTACGCGGGAGAAGACAGTAGAAGCTTTCTTT; v_gene: TRBV6-6; d_gene: .; abundance: few; j_gene: TRBJ1-1
CDR3aa: CASRRAGGYEQYF; CDR3nt: TGTGCCAGTAGAAGGGCTGGAGGCTACGAGCAGTACTTC; v_gene: TRBV19; d_gene: .; abundance: .; j_gene: TRBJ2-7
CDR3aa: CASSYSGFGGYTEAFF; CDR3nt: TGTGCCAGCAGTTACTCAGGATTTGGGGGGTACACTGAAGCTTTCTTT; v_gene: TRBV6-5; d_gene: .; abundance: medium-sized; j_gene: TRBJ1-1
CDR3aa: CASSLRQGRSSGNTIYF; CDR3nt: TGTGCCAGCAGCTTAAGACAGGGTCGGAGCTCTGGAAACACCATATATTTT; v_gene: TRBV13; d_gene: TRBD1; abundance: many; j_gene: TRBJ1-3
CDR3aa: CASSPASYEWSYNEQFF; CDR3nt: TGTGCCAGCAGCCCCGCATCCTACGAATGGTCCTACAATGAGCAGTTCTTC; v_gene: TRBV5-6; d_gene: .; abundance: .; j_gene: TRBJ2-1
CDR3aa: CATSRDGAGESPLHF; CDR3nt: TGTGCCACCAGCAGAGATGGGGCAGGGGAATCACCCCTCCACTTT; v_gene: TRBV15; d_gene: .; abundance: .; j_gene: TRBJ1-6
CDR3aa: CASSLTGVETQYF; CDR3nt: TGTGCCAGCAGCTTGACAGGGGTAGAGACCCAGTACTTC; v_gene: TRBV11-3; d_gene: TRBD1; abundance: .; j_gene: TRBJ2-5
CDR3aa: CASSLREGYEQYF; CDR3nt: TGTGCCAGCAGTCTGAGGGAAGGCTACGAGCAGTACTTC; v_gene: TRBV27; d_gene: .; abundance: .; j_gene: TRBJ2-7
CDR3aa: CASSQERGLESGYTF; CDR3nt: TGTGCCAGCAGCCAAGAGCGGGGGTTGGAAAGTGGCTACACCTTC; v_gene: TRBV4-2; d_gene: .; abundance: few; j_gene: TRBJ1-2
CDR3aa: CASSQTGLAGPKVYNEQFF; CDR3nt: TGTGCCAGCAGCCAAACGGGACTAGCGGGACCGAAAGTGTACAATGAGCAGTTCTTC; v_gene: TRBV14; d_gene: TRBD2; abundance: .; j_gene: TRBJ2-1
CDR3aa: CSSSLEQSYEQYF; CDR3nt: TGTTCCAGCAGCTTAGAACAGTCCTACGAGCAGTACTTC; v_gene: TRBV7-9; d_gene: .; abundance: .; j_gene: TRBJ2-7
CDR3aa: CASNTGFMNTEAFF; CDR3nt: TGTGCCAGTAATACAGGGTTCATGAACACTGAAGCTTTCTTT; v_gene: TRBV19; d_gene: .; abundance: few; j_gene: TRBJ1-1
CDR3aa: CASSAWGGRSYNEQFF; CDR3nt: TGTGCCAGCAGCGCATGGGGCGGGAGGAGTTACAATGAGCAGTTCTTC; v_gene: TRBV9; d_gene: TRBD2; abundance: .; j_gene: TRBJ2-1
CDR3aa: CASSGGVWEQYF; CDR3nt: TGTGCCAGCAGTGGGGGGGTCTGGGAGCAGTACTTC; v_gene: TRBV2; d_gene: .; abundance: .; j_gene: TRBJ2-7
CDR3aa: CASSTTTSGRAGEQFF; CDR3nt: TGTGCCAGCAGTACAACGACTAGCGGGAGGGCGGGTGAGCAGTTCTTC; v_gene: TRBV28; d_gene: TRBD2; abundance: .; j_gene: TRBJ2-1
CDR3aa: CAIRGTGLYEQYF; CDR3nt: TGTGCCATCAGAGGGACAGGCCTCTACGAGCAGTACTTC; v_gene: TRBV10-3; d_gene: TRBD1; abundance: .; j_gene: TRBJ2-7
CDR3aa: CASSQRPTGGRETQYF; CDR3nt: TGTGCCAGCAGCCAAAGACCTACAGGGGGCAGGGAGACCCAGTACTTC; v_gene: TRBV7-2; d_gene: TRBD1; abundance: few; j_gene: TRBJ2-5
CDR3aa: CASGGLAYNEQFF; CDR3nt: TGTGCCAGCGGGGGACTAGCGTACAATGAGCAGTTCTTC; v_gene: TRBV6-1; d_gene: TRBD2; abundance: .; j_gene: TRBJ2-1
CDR3aa: CASSHPNQGYEQYF; CDR3nt: TGCGCCAGCAGCCATCCGAATCAGGGATACGAGCAGTACTTC; v_gene: TRBV4-1; d_gene: .; abundance: .; j_gene: TRBJ2-7
CDR3aa: CASSQQGAGETQYF; CDR3nt: TGTGCCAGCAGCCAACAGGGGGCAGGGGAGACCCAGTACTTC; v_gene: TRBV28; d_gene: TRBD1; abundance: .; j_gene: TRBJ2-5
CDR3aa: CASSLSARLAGGPNEQFF; CDR3nt: TGTGCCAGCAGTTTAAGCGCCAGGCTAGCGGGAGGGCCGAATGAGCAGTTCTTC; v_gene: TRBV27; d_gene: TRBD2; abundance: .; j_gene: TRBJ2-1